This TCR beta chain is drawn from a study of blood T cell repertoires in COVID-19 (dated by TCRdb to between 2020 and 2021). Context from the whole study: Samples covering the acute and convalescent phases of COVID-19 were provided by collaborators in the United States, Italy and Spain. The prospective study material was composed of cDNA or gDNA derived from T cells, B-cell-depleted T cells, or PBMCs. Subjects who had been exposed to COVID-19, were actively infected with it, or had recovered from it provided the deeply sampled blood TCRbeta repertoires that made up the dataset. A freely available public database, intended as a resource for researchers studying the immune response to SARS-CoV-2, is where the repertoires were released. Samples came from the ongoing ImmuneRACE study (first 160 participants) plus 1,254 subjects from 6 global collaborators. Sample metadata almost always included a de-identified subject ID, COVID-19 status, age in years and sex. Where HLA class I and class II types were available, the types were taken from metadata supplied by the sample provider, not from assay-based typing.

The CDR3 holds 12 amino acids from the cysteine to the phenylalanine. Only CDR3 DNA remains: 36 bases, in frame from the first base. Here V drops 4 bases and J drops 5 bases, and the junction holds 2 bases not matched to any gene. CDR1 SQVTM and CDR2 ANQGSEA are derived from the germline V gene. The immunoSEQ Assay, a bias-controlled multiplex PCR, was used to amplify TCRbeta CDR3 regions from genomic DNA. For the original study's pipeline: The number of nucleated cells in each sample was estimated from the amplification of reference gene primers within the assay. To quantify the absolute abundance of each unique TCRbeta CDR3 rearrangement, sequence reads were collapsed and filtered. For each sample, productive Simpson clonality was calculated as the square root of Simpson's diversity index across productive rearrangements. This is the immuneACCESS table as TCRdb keeps it, with only in-frame sequences that have V and J called. A part of the clones is gone; compared with another copy, unresolved V genes explain less than half, and the rest is unexplained. That table is the source of V, J and clone size, and D and trimming were worked out from the DNA. The sample table contains about 140,000 clones; only one count was recorded for 80% to 90% of them. About 3.4% of the sample is in the top ten clones.

Study-wide findings and limitations: The amount of clinical and demographic metadata varied by source and participant and was provided uncurated.

In the prospective study, participants were about 18 to 100 years old, resided in approximately 22 geographic areas of the United States, and were enrolled through a virtual design. Cohort assignment in the prospective study relied on participant-reported clinical history from a screening survey and a study questionnaire. In the prospective study, mobile phlebotomists collected whole blood, serum and a nasopharyngeal or oropharyngeal swab from each participant. Participants in the prospective study had the option to provide additional blood draws and questionnaires over a roughly 2-month period. Prospective study blood samples were shipped either frozen or at room temperature before DNA extraction. Details on this clone: Its antigen is still unknown. Within one base of it there is no much larger clone, and no base qualities were kept.

Here the chain combines TRBV29-1 and TRBJ2-7; TRBD2 agrees with 10 junctional bases. The specimen sequenced was PBMCs or T cells enriched from blood (not recorded which). This clonotype was sampled from a woman aged 50 to 65 with acute COVID-19. The nucleotides read TGCAGCGTTGGAAGCGGGGGGGACGAGCAGTACTTC. The encoded protein is CSVGSGGDEQYF.